The text below deals with one TCR beta chain. Its antigen remains unidentified. PCR was performed using 60 Vbeta and 13 Jbeta primers. Assay: immunoSEQ multiplex PCR; the TCRdb copy retains only in-frame clones and omits some. The sample carries roughly 100,000 clones, just over 75% recorded once. The data belong to a study of cytomegalovirus exposure and HLA in healthy donors. Study-wide results and caveats: Several of the most significant clusters appeared, in a later analysis, to be linked to common viral pathogens. Analysis was performed later, and it showed HLA-associated TCR beta chains to be more clonally expanded than equally common others.

Germline assignment: CDR1 SGHTA and CDR2 FQGNSA. Germline trimming cut 5 bases from V and 1 base from J; bases unmatched to any gene: 8. The CDR3 totals 18 residues. The clonotype originates from a man aged 35 to 55 in good health and CMV-seropositive. The chain has TRBV7-2 and TRBJ2-3, with 14 bases aligning to TRBD2. Specimen: PBMCs. CDR3 sequence (DNA): TGTGCCAGCAGCCGGGGGACTAGCGGGAGCTGGGGCACAGATACGCAGTATTTT. Translated: CASSRGTSGSWGTDTQYF. The full variable domain, completed using reference TRBV7-2 and TRBJ2-3, is GAGVSQSPSNKVTEKGKDVELRCDPISGHTALYWYRQSLGQGLEFLIYFQGNSAPDKSGLPSDRFSAERTGGSVSTLTIQRTQQEDSAVYLCASSRGTSGSWGTDTQYFGPGTRLTVL.